This TCR beta chain was recovered during a study of CD8 T cells in ankylosing spondylitis (dated 2017 in TCRdb). As for the study more broadly: The study set out to find disease-linked TCR variants by profiling T cell receptor beta repertoires in ankylosing spondylitis patients and healthy donors. In total, the full study cohort was made up of over a hundred healthy donors and 20 to 25 ankylosing spondylitis patients. Peripheral blood was sampled, and synovial fluid was also collected from ankylosing spondylitis patients. The investigation overall reported the following: Blood from ankylosing spondylitis patients appeared to be characterized by a TCR beta motif made up of under 10 highly homologous amino acid variants. Some TCR beta motif variants had previously been reported in synovial fluid and blood of reactive arthritis patients, which suggested common disease-initiation mechanisms. In peripheral blood, the disease-linked clones were found at relatively low frequencies and had a CD8+ phenotype. Significant enrichment of the disease-linked clones was reported in matched synovial fluid samples from ankylosing spondylitis patients.

Sequenced on an Illumina HiSeq 2500. Quantitative 5'-RACE with molecular barcodes was used to prepare TCR beta libraries. As for how the authors treated the data: To identify disease-linked TCR variants, a new computational method was used, one built on a probabilistic model of VDJ rearrangement. TCRdb's own reprocessing of the public reads used fastp at Q25 and MiXCR and kept productive beta chains. Entries that share a CDR3 protein sequence are merged under the most common genes and DNA. The V and J calls reflect TCRdb's pipeline rather than the authors' work. Within this sample are approximately 200,000 distinct CDR3 sequences, with 9.5% to 15% of them counted one time only. The ten biggest clones cover 16% of the sample. Of note for this clonotype: Its antigen is unknown. Base qualities are missing; no much larger clone stands one base away.

The sample taken for sequencing was blood, either unsorted or a sorted T cell fraction (not recorded which). This clonotype was obtained from a male donor with ankylosing spondylitis or in good health (not recorded which).

The bases read TGTGCCAGCAGCTCTCGCGTAGCGGGAGAATGGAATGAGCAGTTCTTC. This translates into CASSSRVAGEWNEQFF. The V and J genes are TRBV7-9 and TRBJ2-1; 9 middle bases align to TRBD2. There are 16 amino acids in the CDR3, from cysteine to phenylalanine inclusive. Kept here is only the CDR3 DNA, which spans 48 bases and is read in frame from base 1. CDR1 and CDR2, per the germline V gene (reference sequence), are SEHNR and FQNEAQ. Trimming leaves V shorter by 4 bases and J shorter by 7 bases, with the junction holding 11 bases beyond the gene matches.